This entry features one T cell receptor (beta chain) sequence. Its antigen remains unidentified. This record belongs to a study of OX40 agonist ivuxolimab in advanced cancers. General study findings and limits: The CD4+ and CD8+ T cells in the blood had expanded clonally by week 6 at 0.1 to 3.0 mg/kg.

Trimming stripped 3 bases from V and 2 bases from J, with 11 bases between. CDR1 is SNHLY, CDR2 FYNNEI, per germline. The CDR3 has 15 amino acids. Using immunoSEQ multiplex PCR, the repertoire was profiled, and TCRdb retains in-frame clones only, with some absent. The sample holds 45,000 or so clones, around 80% seen once. Autoimmune disease history or systemic immunosuppression led to patients being barred. Samples of blood were obtained at baseline, on cycle 4 day 1, and on cycle 7 day 1. The genes are TRBV2 and TRBJ1-5, with D uncertain. Sequencing used CD4+ or CD8+ T cells sorted from blood, obtained in a trial of the OX40 agonist ivuxolimab. The receptor comes from an adult with an advanced solid tumor such as melanoma, head and neck, liver or kidney cancer. The CDR3 DNA reads TGTGCCAGCAGTGATTCCGGGTTCGGCAATCAGCCCCAGCATTTT. It is translated as CASSDSGFGNQPQHF.